This passage covers 16 T cell receptor beta chains from one sample sequenced in a study of early T cells in non-severe SARS-CoV-2 infection. TCRdb reprocessed the 5' RACE reads via MiXCR and lists one record per CDR3 protein. The sample holds 35,000 to 50,000 distinct CDR3 sequences, approximately 6.9% seen once. Sequencing used whole blood. The receptors were sampled from an adult who was a healthcare worker with PCR-confirmed SARS-CoV-2 infection or an uninfected control (not recorded which).

This clonotype was detected many times. This rearrangement joins TRBV20-1 to TRBJ2-7; 7 nucleotides agree with TRBD1. The germline gives CDR1 DFQATT, CDR2 SNEGSKA (reference sequence). CDR3 length equals 13 residues. V trimming: 3 bases; J trimming: 4 bases; junction bases outside the gene matches: 6. The CDR3 protein is CSASGTDQYEQYF. Here the CDR3 DNA reads TGCAGTGCTAGTGGGACAGACCAATACGAGCAGTACTTC.

Only a few counts were recorded for this clonotype. The J gene is TRBJ2-1, the V gene TRBV7-9; TRBD2 matches at 10 bases. V lost 3 bases, J lost 6 bases, and 2 bases stayed unmatched. This CDR3 comprises 14 residues. Germline V gene lookup returns CDR1 SEHNR and CDR2 FQNEAQ (reference sequence). The CDR3: CASSLSGGANEQFF. The CDR3 coding sequence is TGTGCCAGCAGCTTGAGCGGGGGGGCCAATGAGCAGTTCTTC.

The chain combines TRBV20-1 with TRBJ2-3; D could derive from TRBD1 or TRBD2 (5 bases each). From germline, CDR1 is DFQATT and CDR2 SNEGSKA (reference sequence). The CDR3 runs to 15 residues. V lost 1 base, J lost 6 bases, and 17 bases lay in between. The CDR3 bases are TGCAGTGCTAGAGGTTCAGGGCCGAGGGCCGATACGCAGTATTTT. It encodes CSARGSGPRADTQYF.

This clonotype has just a few counts. This chain links TRBV7-9 with TRBJ2-6, with D unresolved. CDR1 and CDR2 (germline): SEHNR, FQNEAQ (reference sequence). Trimming pared 6 bases from V and 2 bases from J, leaving 8 bases between. There are 14 residues in the CDR3. CDR3: CASRLQAGANVLTF. The CDR3 bases are TGTGCCAGCAGGTTGCAGGCTGGGGCCAACGTCCTGACTTTC. Together with reference TRBV7-9 and TRBJ2-6, the CDR3 gives the full variable domain: DTGVSQNPRHKITKRGQNVTFRCDPISEHNRLYWYRQTLGQGPEFLTYFQNEAQLEKSRLLSDRFSAERPKGSFSTLEIQRTEQGDSAMYLCASRLQAGANVLTFGAGSRLTVL.

This clonotype was counted only a few times. V and J are TRBV5-1 and TRBJ2-2; D is uncertain. The CDR3 is made up of 13 amino acids. Per germline, CDR1 SGHRS and CDR2 YFSETQ. V was cut by 4 bases and J by 6 bases, with 10 bases left in between. The CDR3 loop is CASSLEGPGELFF. CDR3 DNA sequence: TGCGCCAGCAGCCTGGAAGGTCCCGGGGAGCTGTTTTTT. Full variable domain (missing parts from reference TRBV5-1 and TRBJ2-2): KAGVTQTPRYLIKTRGQQVTLSCSPISGHRSVSWYQQTPGQGLQFLFEYFSETQRNKGNFPGRFSGRQFSNSRSEMNVSTLELGDSALYLCASSLEGPGELFFGEGSRLTVL.

The J gene is TRBJ2-7, the V gene TRBV4-1, with TRBD1 matching 7 bases. This CDR3 contains 13 residues. Germline values: CDR1 MGHRA, CDR2 YSYEKL. Trimming took 4 bases from V and 3 from J; bases not matched to a gene: 3. The CDR3 sequence: CASSPDRDYEQYF. In DNA form, the CDR3 reads TGCGCCAGCAGCCCCGACAGGGACTACGAGCAGTACTTC.

This clonotype has ten or more counts. The chain has TRBV12-3 or TRBV12-4 and TRBJ2-7; TRBD2 matches at 7 bases. With V trimmed by 2 bases and J by 1 base, 5 bases remained unmatched. The CDR3 covers 15 residues. The CDR3 region is CASSLRRETSYEQYF. The DNA for the CDR3 is TGTGCCAGCAGTTTACGGCGGGAGACTTCCTACGAGCAGTACTTC.

Ten or more counts support this clonotype. CDR3 sequence reads: CASSLQGLEGYTF. In DNA form, the CDR3 reads TGTGCCAGCAGCTTACAGGGGTTGGAGGGCTACACCTTC. J is TRBJ1-2 and V is TRBV7-2; possible D gene TRBD1, 6 bases. Germline lookup yields CDR1 SGHTA and CDR2 FQGNSA. The CDR3 covers 13 residues. V was pared by 2 bases and J by 8 bases, with 12 bases between. Drawing the rest from reference TRBV7-2 and TRBJ1-2, the complete variable domain is GAGVSQSPSNKVTEKGKDVELRCDPISGHTALYWYRQSLGQGLEFLIYFQGNSAPDKSGLPSDRFSAERTGGSVSTLTIQRTQQEDSAVYLCASSLQGLEGYTFGSGTRLTVV.

This chain joins TRBV12-3 or TRBV12-4 and TRBJ1-6; D unresolved. V was trimmed by 2 bases and J by 12 bases, leaving 11 bases between them. The CDR3 covers 13 residues. CDR3 coding DNA: TGTGCCAGCAGTTTAACAGTCCTAGGACCCCTCCACTTT. Translation gives CASSLTVLGPLHF.

This clonotype occurred a few times. The V gene is TRBV29-1, the J gene TRBJ1-2; 9 bases agree with TRBD1. Germline V CDR1 and CDR2: SQVTM, ANQGSEA. The CDR3 covers 13 residues. After removal of 5 bases from V and 6 bases from J, the junction contained 7 bases not matched to a gene. The CDR3: CSVRKTGGDGYTF. The CDR3 nucleotides read TGCAGCGTTCGCAAGACAGGGGGTGATGGCTACACCTTC.

The J gene is TRBJ2-5, the V gene TRBV7-9, with D unclear. The CDR3 has 10 residues. In germline, CDR1 is SEHNR, CDR2 FQNEAQ (reference sequence). V lost 5 bases and J lost 5, with 3 bases in between. CDR3 protein: CASSRETQYF. CDR3 sequence (DNA): TGTGCCAGCAGCCGGGAGACCCAGTACTTC.

Ten or more counts support this clonotype. This chain joins TRBV14 and TRBJ2-7; TRBD1 matches 9 bases. This CDR3 contains 14 residues. Unmatched junction bases numbered 4, after V lost 4 bases and J lost 3 bases. Germline V gives CDR1 SGHDN, CDR2 FVKESK. Here the CDR3 DNA reads TGTGCCAGCAGCCGGGGGGGACAGGGCTACGAGCAGTACTTC. Its translation: CASSRGGQGYEQYF.

This clonotype was seen at least ten times. The gene calls are TRBV7-2 and TRBJ1-3, with no clear D. Germline CDR1 is SGHTA and CDR2 is FQGNSA. The V end was cut by 3 bases, the J end by 3 bases, with 9 bases between. CDR3 length: 14 residues. CDR3 in amino acids: CASSFPNSGNTIYF. In nucleotides, the CDR3 is TGTGCCAGCAGCTTTCCTAACAGTGGAAACACCATATATTTT.

Ten or more counts support this clonotype. The rearrangement joins TRBV5-1 to TRBJ1-6; 7 positions agree with TRBD1. In germline, CDR1 is SGHRS, CDR2 YFSETQ. The CDR3 extends over 14 amino acids. V lost 2 bases and J lost 5; bases outside the gene matches: 1. The CDR3 here is CASSFGTDNSPLHF. The CDR3, as DNA: TGCGCCAGCAGCTTTGGGACAGATAATTCACCCCTCCACTTT. Filled out from reference TRBV5-1 and TRBJ1-6, the complete variable domain reads KAGVTQTPRYLIKTRGQQVTLSCSPISGHRSVSWYQQTPGQGLQFLFEYFSETQRNKGNFPGRFSGRQFSNSRSEMNVSTLELGDSALYLCASSFGTDNSPLHFGNGTRLTVT.

Ten or more counts support this clonotype. The chain uses TRBV5-6 and TRBJ1-3; 8 positions match TRBD1. The CDR3 extends over 17 amino acids. The V segment lost 3 bases and the J segment 4 bases; nucleotides outside the gene matches: 12. Per germline, CDR1 SGHDT and CDR2 YYEEEE. In DNA form, the CDR3 reads TGTGCCAGCAGCTCACTAATCCAGGGGGCGGCGGGAAACACCATATATTTT. This encodes CASSSLIQGAAGNTIYF.

This clonotype has more than one count but fewer than ten. V gene TRBV10-1 combines with J gene TRBJ2-3, with D perhaps assigned TRBD1 or TRBD2 (5 bases each). Trimming took off 3 bases at V and 0 bases at J, with 10 bases between the two ends. CDR1 is WNHNN, CDR2 SYGVQD, per germline (reference sequence). The CDR3 is 15 amino acids. CDR3 in DNA: TGCGCCAGCAGTGAATCCGGGGCTAGCACAGATACGCAGTATTTT. Its translation is CASSESGASTDTQYF.